One sample yielded the 11 T cell receptor beta chains listed below, sequenced in a study of identical twins. Each CDR3 protein gets one entry after TCRdb re-called the 5' RACE reads with MiXCR. This sample carries 500,000 or so distinct CDR3 sequences, roughly a fifth of them seen once, and the ten largest clones take roughly 0.9%. This same sample was also taken into another study, of T cells expressing NK-cell markers.

Sequenced: CD4+ T cells sorted from blood. These receptors were taken from a woman aged 18 to 35 in good health.

This chain joins TRBV4-3 and TRBJ2-7; 8 bases map to TRBD2. Trimming took 0 bases from V and 3 from J; bases not matched to a gene: 7. The CDR3 runs 16 residues. The V gene's germline CDR1 is LGHNA and CDR2 YSLEER. CDR3 region: CASSQETSAELYEQYF. DNA of the CDR3: TGCGCCAGCAGCCAAGAGACTAGCGCCGAACTCTACGAGCAGTACTTC.

This clonotype was recorded a few times. This chain links TRBV29-1 with TRBJ2-5; TRBD2 agrees at 8 bases. This CDR3 region has 15 residues. V trimming: 4 bases; J trimming: 2 bases; junction bases outside the gene matches: 9. Germline-derived CDR1 and CDR2 are SQVTM and ANQGSEA. CDR3 bases: TGCAGCGTTGGGTTGAATAGCGGGGAACAAGAGACCCAGTACTTC. Translated, it gives CSVGLNSGEQETQYF.

This clonotype showed up many times. V usage is TRBV29-1 and J usage is TRBJ1-2; D is perhaps TRBD1 (5 bases). V shed 6 bases and J shed 8 bases, with 22 bases lying between them. Germline V gene sequence: CDR1 SQVTM, CDR2 ANQGSEA. There are 14 residues in the CDR3. CDR3 in DNA: TGCAGCGTCTTCCGGCGGGGCAGGGAATTCGGCTACACCTTC. Protein: CSVFRRGREFGYTF.

This clonotype was observed once. The J gene is TRBJ2-3, the V gene TRBV9; 8 bases fit TRBD2. Per germline, CDR1 SGDLS and CDR2 YYNGEE. The CDR3 totals 14 residues. The V and J ends lost 4 bases and 11 bases, in that order; junction bases with no gene match: 12. The CDR3 protein is CASSTGGVRSKQYF. CDR3 sequence (DNA): TGTGCCAGCAGCACGGGAGGGGTTAGGAGTAAGCAGTATTTT.

This rearrangement joins TRBV4-3 to TRBJ1-3; D uncertain. V was cut by 2 bases and J by 0 bases, with 11 bases left in between. The CDR3 has 16 residues. Germline V lookup: CDR1 LGHNA, CDR2 YSLEER. The CDR3 bases are TGCGCCAGCAGCCAACGCCTCGCCGTCTCTGGAAACACCATATATTTT. It yields the protein CASSQRLAVSGNTIYF.

The chain links TRBV5-4 to TRBJ2-5; D is ambiguous. V was pared by 4 bases and J by 4 bases, with 11 bases between. The CDR3 totals 13 residues. Germline values: CDR1 SGHNT, CDR2 YYREEE (reference sequence). The CDR3 loop is CASSPGFSETQYF. CDR3 nucleotide sequence: TGTGCCAGCAGCCCCGGCTTTTCAGAGACCCAGTACTTC.

This rearrangement joins TRBV3-1 to TRBJ2-7, with a weak D call TRBD2 (5 bases). Trimming cost V 4 bases and J 3 bases, with 13 bases left between them. The CDR3 length is 14 residues. CDR1 LGHDT and CDR2 YNNKEL come from the germline V gene (reference sequence). The CDR3 is CASSPPGVYYEQYF. CDR3 nucleotide sequence: TGTGCCAGCAGCCCCCCCGGGGTTTACTACGAGCAGTACTTC.

The chain combines TRBV24-1 with TRBJ2-1; 9 bases map to TRBD1. The CDR3 has 16 residues. V gave up 5 bases and J gave up 0 bases; unmatched junction bases: 4. From germline, CDR1 is KGHDR and CDR2 SFDVKD. The chain's CDR3 is CATSAATGGSYNEQFF. The CDR3 nucleotides are TGTGCCACCAGTGCCGCGACAGGGGGCTCCTACAATGAGCAGTTCTTC.

This chain joins TRBV10-3 and TRBJ2-3; TRBD2 agrees at 12 bases. Germline lookup yields CDR1 ENHRY and CDR2 SYGVKD. CDR3 size: 17 residues. Losses at the gene ends were 6 bases for V and 4 bases for J; bases not matched to a gene: 11. CDR3 sequence reads: CAIRGHWTSGNADTQYF. Here the CDR3 DNA reads TGTGCCATCAGGGGACACTGGACTAGCGGGAACGCAGATACGCAGTATTTT.

This clonotype was seen at least ten times. The CDR3 sequence: CASSLRGVQDNEQFF. CDR3 nucleotide sequence: TGTGCCAGCAGCCTTCGGGGGGTCCAGGACAATGAGCAGTTCTTC. The chain combines TRBV3-1 with TRBJ2-1; 7 bases are shared with TRBD2. The CDR3 has 15 residues. V gave up 4 bases and J gave up 5 bases; unmatched junction bases: 8. CDR1 is LGHDT and CDR2 is YNNKEL in the germline V gene (reference sequence).

This chain joins TRBV7-8 and TRBJ2-1, with D uncertain. Between the trimmed V and J ends, which lost 5 bases and 8 bases, there was a span of 13 bases. Per the germline V gene, CDR1 is SGHVS and CDR2 is FQNEAQ. The CDR3 has 13 residues. The CDR3 nucleotides are TGTGCCAGCAGCACTGGACCGGACGATGAGCAGTTCTTC. It translates to CASSTGPDDEQFF.